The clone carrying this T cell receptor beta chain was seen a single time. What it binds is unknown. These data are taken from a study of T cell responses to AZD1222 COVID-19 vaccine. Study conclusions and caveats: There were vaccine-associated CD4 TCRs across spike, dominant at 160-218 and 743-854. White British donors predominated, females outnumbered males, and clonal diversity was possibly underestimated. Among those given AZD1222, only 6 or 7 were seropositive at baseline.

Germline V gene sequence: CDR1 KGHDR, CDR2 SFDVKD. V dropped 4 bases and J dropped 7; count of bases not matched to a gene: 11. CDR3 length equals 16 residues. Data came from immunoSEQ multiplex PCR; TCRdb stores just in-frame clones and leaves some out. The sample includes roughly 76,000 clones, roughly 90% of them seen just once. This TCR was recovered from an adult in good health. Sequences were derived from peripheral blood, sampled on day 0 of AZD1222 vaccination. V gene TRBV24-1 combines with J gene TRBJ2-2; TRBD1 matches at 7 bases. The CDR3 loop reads CATSDVDRETYGELFF. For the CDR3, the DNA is TGTGCCACCAGTGACGTTGACAGGGAGACGTACGGGGAGCTGTTTTTT.